This entry describes one T cell receptor beta chain. Its target is unknown. The data belong to a study of OX40 agonist ivuxolimab in advanced cancers. Study details: One hepatocellular carcinoma and a couple of cutaneous melanoma patients partially responded.

Autoimmune disease history or systemic immunosuppression led to patients being barred. Points from the study as a whole: At 0.1 to 3.0 mg/kg, clonal expansion of CD4+ and CD8+ blood T cells had occurred by week 6. The average count of expanded clones was higher among CD8+ T cells than among CD4+.

V was clipped by 4 bases and J by 5 bases, with 6 bases between them. CDR1 and CDR2 (germline): SEHNR, FQNEAQ (reference sequence). CDR3 length equals 12 residues. TCRdb's table, derived via immunoSEQ multiplex PCR, lists solely in-frame clones and lacks some. The sample records around 60,000 clones, roughly 84% being singletons. The genes are TRBV7-9 and TRBJ1-5; D is ambiguous. The receptor was isolated from an adult with an advanced solid tumor such as melanoma, head and neck, liver or kidney cancer. Sequencing was performed on CD4+ or CD8+ T cells sorted from blood, taken in a trial of the OX40 agonist ivuxolimab. CDR3 in amino acids: CASSYPDQPQHF. CDR3 bases: TGTGCCAGCAGCTACCCGGATCAGCCCCAGCATTTT.